This TCR beta chain was sequenced in a study of cytomegalovirus exposure and HLA in healthy donors. Background on the study: HLA-typed donors contributed about 85 million unique TCRs, which were held in an early data release. General observations from the study: With later analysis, a missense DCLRE1C variant became linked to TCR beta V- and J-gene trimming. Through in vitro validation, three CMV-associated chains were shown to be specific for CMV antigens. In a later analysis, specific HLA alleles were associated with around 17,000 TCR beta sequences at a 0.05 false discovery rate.

The PCR ran on 60 Vbeta and 13 Jbeta primers. Sequencing was performed with immunoSEQ multiplex PCR; in TCRdb, only in-frame clones are kept and a portion is missing. The sample has 150,000 to 200,000 clones, around 86% seen once; the top ten hold roughly 6.7%. Of note for this clone: The target antigen is unknown.

Germline values: CDR1 LGHNA, CDR2 YNFKEQ. CDR3 size: 17 residues. Trimming cost V 0 bases and J 1 base; bases outside gene matches: 7. The rearrangement links TRBV4-2 to TRBJ1-2; the match to TRBD1 covers 8 bases. The sequence came from a man in his forties or fifties in good health and CMV-seropositive. Sequencing input: PBMCs. DNA for the CDR3: TGTGCCAGCAGCCAAGAATCAGGGGGCACCCTTAACTATGGCTACACCTTC. Protein sequence: CASSQESGGTLNYGYTF.